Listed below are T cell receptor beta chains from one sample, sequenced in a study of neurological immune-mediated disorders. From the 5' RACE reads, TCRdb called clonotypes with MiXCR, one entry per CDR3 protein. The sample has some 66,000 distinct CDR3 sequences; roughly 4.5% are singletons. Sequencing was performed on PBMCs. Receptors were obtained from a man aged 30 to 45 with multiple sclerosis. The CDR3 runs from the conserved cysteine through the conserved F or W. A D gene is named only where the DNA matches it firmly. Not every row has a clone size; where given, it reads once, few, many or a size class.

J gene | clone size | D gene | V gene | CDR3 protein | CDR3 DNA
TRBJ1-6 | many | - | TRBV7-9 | CASSLDRAPLHF | TGTGCCAGCAGCTTAGACAGGGCCCCCCTCCACTTT
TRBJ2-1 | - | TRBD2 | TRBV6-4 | CTSSDFGIAGGPQFF | TGTACCAGCAGTGACTTCGGAATAGCGGGGGGGCCCCAGTTCTTC
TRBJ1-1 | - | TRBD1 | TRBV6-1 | CASIRTGGKKTEAFF | TGTGCCAGCATTCGGACAGGGGGGAAGAAGACTGAAGCTTTCTTT
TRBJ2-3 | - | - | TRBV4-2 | CASSQGMAMDTQYF | TGTGCCAGCAGCCAAGGGATGGCGATGGATACGCAGTATTTT
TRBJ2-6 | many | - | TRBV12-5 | CASGLVRSSGANVLTF | TGTGCTAGTGGTTTGGTACGGTCCTCTGGGGCCAACGTCCTGACTTTC
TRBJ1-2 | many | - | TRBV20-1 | CSARDKRRTLSKYGYTF | TGCAGTGCTAGAGATAAGAGGCGGACCCTAAGCAAGTATGGCTACACCTTC
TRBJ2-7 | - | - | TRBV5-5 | CASSFTGNVRTYEQYF | TGTGCCAGCAGCTTTACAGGGAATGTTAGAACCTACGAGCAGTACTTC
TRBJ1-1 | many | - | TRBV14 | CASSREGPLRTEAFF | TGTGCCAGCAGCCGGGAGGGACCGCTGCGCACTGAAGCTTTCTTT
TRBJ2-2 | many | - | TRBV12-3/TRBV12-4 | CASRTGANTGELFF | TGTGCCAGCAGGACGGGCGCGAACACCGGGGAGCTGTTTTTT
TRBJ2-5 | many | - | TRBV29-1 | CSAPGGVGRRETQYF | TGCAGCGCCCCCGGGGGAGTGGGAAGGAGGGAGACCCAGTACTTC
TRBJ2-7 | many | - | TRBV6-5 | CASSYSGTDTYEQYF | TGTGCCAGCAGTTACTCCGGGACGGACACCTACGAGCAGTACTTC
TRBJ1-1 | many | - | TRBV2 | CASNQGSTEAFF | TGTGCCAGCAACCAGGGCAGCACTGAAGCTTTCTTT
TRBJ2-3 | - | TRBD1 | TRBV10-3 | CAIKTGQVTDTQYF | TGTGCCATCAAGACGGGACAGGTCACAGATACGCAGTATTTT
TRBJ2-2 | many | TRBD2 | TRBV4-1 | CATSQVPSGGNTGELFF | TGCGCCACCAGCCAAGTCCCCAGCGGGGGGAACACCGGGGAGCTGTTTTTT
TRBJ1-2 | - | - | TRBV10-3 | CAISESTYGYTF | TGTGCCATCAGTGAGTCCACCTATGGCTACACCTTC
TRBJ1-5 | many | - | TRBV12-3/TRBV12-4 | CASSATGNNQPQHF | TGTGCCAGCAGTGCCACAGGGAACAATCAGCCCCAGCATTTT